The 23 T cell receptor beta chains below were found in one sample sequenced in a study of T cell responses to AZD1222 COVID-19 vaccine. Data came from immunoSEQ multiplex PCR; TCRdb stores just in-frame clones and leaves some out. The data contain approximately 140,000 clones, over 90% of them seen just once; the ten biggest clones take up around 0.85%. This material consisted of peripheral blood, taken on day 0 of MenACWY control vaccination. The receptors here all came from an adult in good health.

This chain uses TRBV6-2 or TRBV6-3 with TRBJ2-3; 9 nucleotides agree with TRBD2. The germline V gene encodes CDR1 MNHEY and CDR2 SVGEGT. With 6 bases clipped from V and 5 bases from J, the junction kept 12 bases outside the gene matches. The CDR3 is 16 amino acids. The CDR3 region is CASSLRGGGFKDTQYF. CDR3 sequence (DNA): TGTGCCAGCAGCCTGCGGGGGGGCGGTTTCAAAGATACGCAGTATTTT.

The chain joins TRBV3-1 (or the pseudogene TRBV3-2) to TRBJ2-5; unclear D gene. Trimming stripped 0 bases from V and 4 bases from J, with 9 bases between. The length of the CDR3 is 14 residues. Germline V CDR1 and CDR2: LGHDT, YNNKEL (reference sequence). The CDR3 protein is CASSQEVRPETQYF. CDR3 sequence (DNA): TGTGCCAGCAGCCAAGAGGTACGTCCAGAGACCCAGTACTTC.

The chain joins TRBV6-1 to TRBJ2-1, with 9 bases that match TRBD2. The CDR3 spans 16 residues. Germline trimming cut 4 bases from V and 2 bases from J; bases unmatched to any gene: 6. CDR1 and CDR2 from the germline V gene are MNHNS and SASEGT. For the CDR3, the DNA is TGTGCCAGCAGTGCCCTTAGCGGGAGTCCCTACAATGAGCAGTTCTTC. This translates into CASSALSGSPYNEQFF.

The rearrangement links TRBV19 to TRBJ2-7, with 7 nucleotides matching TRBD2. The CDR3 loop spans 15 amino acids. Germline lookup yields CDR1 LNHDA and CDR2 SQIVND (reference sequence). With V trimmed by 5 bases and J by 2 bases, 9 bases remained unmatched. This CDR3 is CASSERRDYPYEQYF. CDR3 DNA sequence: TGTGCCAGTAGTGAAAGACGGGACTACCCCTACGAGCAGTACTTC. Looking up the rest from reference TRBV19 and TRBJ2-7 gives the full variable domain: DGGITQSPKYLFRKEGQNVTLSCEQNLNHDAMYWYRQDPGQGLRLIYYSQIVNDFQKGDIAEGYSVSREKKESFPLTVTSAQKNPTAFYLCASSERRDYPYEQYFGPGTRLTVT.

This sequence joins TRBV4-3 and TRBJ1-1; D gene uncertain. Trimming stripped 3 bases from V and 5 bases from J, with 13 bases between. Germline assignment: CDR1 LGHNA and CDR2 YSLEER. CDR3 length: 14 residues. CDR3 in amino acids: CASSQNIAETEAFF. The CDR3 DNA is TGCGCCAGCAGCCAGAATATTGCCGAAACTGAAGCTTTCTTT.

DNA for the CDR3: TGTGCCAGCAGTACGTGGACAGGGAGTGAAAAACTGTTTTTT. Protein product: CASSTWTGSEKLFF. The chain links TRBV27 to TRBJ1-4, with 8 bases fitting TRBD1. CDR1 MNHEY and CDR2 SMNVEV come from the germline V gene (reference sequence). The CDR3 is 14 amino acids. Losses at the gene ends were 5 bases for V and 7 bases for J; bases not matched to a gene: 6.

The chain joins TRBV12-3 or TRBV12-4 to TRBJ1-5; the D is unclear. CDR3 size: 13 residues. Trimming shortened V by 3 bases and J by 4 bases, and 7 bases separated the two germline ends. CDR3: CASSFSGNQPQHF. The CDR3 nucleotides read TGTGCCAGCAGTTTCTCTGGGAATCAGCCCCAGCATTTT.

The chain joins TRBV4-1 to TRBJ2-1, with 13 positions matching TRBD2. Germline V CDR1 and CDR2: MGHRA, YSYEKL. After removal of 3 bases from V and 0 bases from J, the junction contained 5 bases not matched to a gene. The CDR3 sequence is 18 residues long. In DNA, the CDR3 is TGCGCCAGCAGCCATCGGACTAGCGGGAGTCTCTCCTACAATGAGCAGTTCTTC. Translated, it gives CASSHRTSGSLSYNEQFF.

The chain links TRBV6-1 to TRBJ2-6; TRBD1 is a possible D gene (6 bases). Trimming removed 4 bases from V and 0 bases from J, with 10 bases in between. Germline assignment: CDR1 MNHNS and CDR2 SASEGT. This CDR3 contains 16 residues. The CDR3 loop reads CASSGTASSGANVLTF. As DNA, the CDR3 is TGTGCCAGCAGTGGGACAGCCAGCTCTGGGGCCAACGTCCTGACTTTC.

This chain uses TRBV9 with TRBJ2-2, with TRBD2 matching over 7 bases. V lost 0 bases to trimming and J lost 5 bases; unmatched junction nucleotides: 10. The germline CDR1 and CDR2 sequences are SGDLS and YYNGEE. The CDR3 has 17 amino acids. CDR3 coding DNA: TGTGCCAGCAGCGTAGAGGGCGTTGGGGGAGGGACCGGGGAGCTGTTTTTT. Its translation is CASSVEGVGGGTGELFF.

The J gene is TRBJ1-2, the V gene TRBV9; D is perhaps TRBD1 (6 bases). Germline V CDR1 and CDR2: SGDLS, YYNGEE. This CDR3 comprises 15 residues. V gave up 2 bases and J gave up 0 bases, with 11 bases separating them. CDR3 region: CASSVVTGSNYGYTF. The CDR3 bases are TGTGCCAGCAGCGTGGTAACAGGGTCTAACTATGGCTACACCTTC.

This chain uses TRBV29-1 with TRBJ1-1; D gene unclear. V gave up 5 bases and J gave up 3 bases, with 19 bases separating them. Germline CDR1 SQVTM, CDR2 ANQGSEA. The CDR3 covers 15 residues. The CDR3 region is CSVLGPRLMYTEAFF. The CDR3 DNA is TGCAGCGTTCTGGGCCCGAGGTTAATGTACACTGAAGCTTTCTTT. The whole variable domain, remainder taken from reference TRBV29-1 and TRBJ1-1, is SAVISQKPSRDICQRGTSLTIQCQVDSQVTMMFWYRQQPGQSLTLIATANQGSEATYESGFVIDKFPISRPNLTFSTLTVSNMSPEDSSIYLCSVLGPRLMYTEAFFGQGTRLTVV.

The chain links TRBV3-1 (or the pseudogene TRBV3-2) to TRBJ1-1; D might be TRBD1 (5 bases). The CDR3 spans 14 residues. Germline values: CDR1 LGHDT, CDR2 YNNKEL (reference sequence). Trimming removed 0 bases from V and 3 bases from J, with 8 bases in between. CDR3 region: CASSQDSGYTEAFF. The CDR3 coding sequence is TGTGCCAGCAGCCAAGATTCAGGGTACACTGAAGCTTTCTTT.

The chain joins TRBV2 to TRBJ1-2; D ambiguous. The V end lost 6 bases, the J end lost 4 bases, and 12 bases lay between the germline ends. The CDR3 spans 13 residues. Germline assignment: CDR1 SNHLY and CDR2 FYNNEI. The CDR3 loop is CASSLKVGYGYTF. The CDR3 DNA reads TGTGCCAGCAGCCTCAAGGTGGGCTATGGCTACACCTTC.

The V call is TRBV27, the J call TRBJ1-1; D is undetermined. The CDR3 has 17 amino acids. V shed 3 bases and J shed 2 bases, with 19 bases lying between them. The V gene's germline CDR1 is MNHEY and CDR2 SMNVEV (reference sequence). For the CDR3, the DNA is TGTGCCAGCAGTTTTAGGGCTTTACATACAGAAAACACTGAAGCTTTCTTT. Protein sequence: CASSFRALHTENTEAFF.

This sequence joins TRBV5-8 and TRBJ1-1, with 8 bases fitting TRBD1. The V gene end was trimmed by 2 bases and the J gene end by 0 bases; junction bases not matched to a gene: 12. Per the germline V gene, CDR1 is SGHTS and CDR2 is YDEGEE. The CDR3 has 18 residues. The CDR3 protein is CASSFTGTGGLMNTEAFF. For the CDR3, the DNA is TGTGCCAGCAGCTTCACAGGGACAGGTGGTTTAATGAACACTGAAGCTTTCTTT.

V gene TRBV11-2 combines with J gene TRBJ2-1; D perhaps matches TRBD2 (6 bases). In germline, CDR1 is SGHAT, CDR2 FQNNGV. There are 16 residues in the CDR3. The V gene lost 0 bases and the J gene lost 2 bases, with 11 bases spanning the gap. This CDR3 is CASSLELAITYNEQFF. The DNA of the CDR3 is TGTGCCAGCAGCTTAGAACTAGCCATTACCTACAATGAGCAGTTCTTC.

This clone occurred once. The CDR3: CASSQAHTWGREQYF. The DNA of the CDR3 is TGTGCCAGCAGCCAGGCACATACCTGGGGGCGCGAGCAGTACTTC. This chain links TRBV3-1 (or the pseudogene TRBV3-2) with TRBJ2-7; maybe TRBD1 (6 bases). The CDR3 has 15 amino acids. The germline gives CDR1 LGHDT, CDR2 YNNKEL (reference sequence). V dropped 3 bases and J dropped 6 bases, with 18 bases sitting between them.

The chain uses TRBV30 and TRBJ1-2; D is undetermined. Per germline, CDR1 GTSNPN and CDR2 SVGIG (reference sequence). The CDR3 has 13 residues. Trimming removed 0 bases from V and 4 bases from J, with 9 bases in between. In DNA, the CDR3 is TGTGCCTGGAGTGTACTAACTTCCTATGGCTACACCTTC. Translating it yields CAWSVLTSYGYTF.

V gene TRBV28 combines with J gene TRBJ2-5; D is unresolved. The CDR3 is made up of 13 amino acids. CDR1 and CDR2 from the germline V gene are MDHEN and SYDVKM. V was pared by 5 bases and J by 0 bases, with 7 bases between. The CDR3 loop is CASSVRYQETQYF. The CDR3 DNA reads TGTGCCAGCAGTGTGAGGTACCAAGAGACCCAGTACTTC.

V usage is TRBV7-6 and J usage is TRBJ2-7; D unresolved. V dropped 6 bases and J dropped 3 bases, with 12 bases sitting between them. The germline V gene encodes CDR1 SGHVS and CDR2 FNYEAQ. There are 13 residues in the CDR3. The CDR3, as DNA: TGTGCCAGCAGTCCACGTGGAGACTACGAGCAGTACTTC. Translated, it gives CASSPRGDYEQYF.

The V and J genes are TRBV19 and TRBJ1-1, with D hard to call. The V end lost 5 bases, the J end lost 1 base, and 8 bases lay between the germline ends. The CDR3 has 13 residues. Germline V gives CDR1 LNHDA, CDR2 SQIVND (reference sequence). CDR3 loop: CASSATANTEAFF. DNA for the CDR3: TGTGCCAGTAGTGCCACAGCGAACACTGAAGCTTTCTTT.

The chain combines TRBV5-1 with TRBJ2-2, with TRBD2 matching over 10 bases. Germline assignment: CDR1 SGHRS and CDR2 YFSETQ. This CDR3 is 16 amino acids long. V was clipped by 0 bases and J by 7 bases; unmatched bases: 6. CDR3 sequence reads: CASSLVLAGEGGELFF. In DNA form, the CDR3 reads TGCGCCAGCAGCTTGGTTCTAGCGGGAGAAGGCGGGGAGCTGTTTTTT.